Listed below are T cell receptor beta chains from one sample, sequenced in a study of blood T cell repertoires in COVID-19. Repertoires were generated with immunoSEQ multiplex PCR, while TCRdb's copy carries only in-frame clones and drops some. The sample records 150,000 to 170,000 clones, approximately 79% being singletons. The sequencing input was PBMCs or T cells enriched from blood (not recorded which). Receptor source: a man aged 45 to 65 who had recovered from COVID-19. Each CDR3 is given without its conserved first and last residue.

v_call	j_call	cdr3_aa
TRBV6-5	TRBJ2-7	ASSYGTSSYEQY
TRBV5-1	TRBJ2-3	ASSLGGASTDTQY
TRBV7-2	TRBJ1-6	ASSSRQRNNSPLH
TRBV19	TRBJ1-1	ASSWGPFSEAF
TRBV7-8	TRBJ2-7	ASSFRDRGGEQY
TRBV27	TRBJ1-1	ASRPPGGQGTVNTEAF
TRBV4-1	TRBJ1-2	ASSQWSGQGYGYT
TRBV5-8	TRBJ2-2	ASSLVLLAAGTGELF
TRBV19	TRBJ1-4	ASSIGWDRGVGANEKLF
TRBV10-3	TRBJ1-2	AISDPGGGDGYT
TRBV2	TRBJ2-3	ASRPPGLALFSGTQY
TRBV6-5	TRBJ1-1	ASFPGGLNTEAF
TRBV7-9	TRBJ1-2	ATGGGAENYGYT
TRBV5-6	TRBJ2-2	ASSLGTRGTGELF
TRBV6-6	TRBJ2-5	ASSYQRGGGETQY
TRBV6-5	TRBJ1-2	ASSTTGSRRYT
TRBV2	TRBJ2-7	ATRRQVYEQY
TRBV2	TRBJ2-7	ASSDRYEQY
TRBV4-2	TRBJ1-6	ASSQDVTGGSHSPLH
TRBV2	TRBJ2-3	ASTPRLAGKLSTDTQY
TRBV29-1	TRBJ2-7	SVERTGLEQY
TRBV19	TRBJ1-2	ASSGGQDLNYGYT
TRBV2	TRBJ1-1	ASSELTANTEAF
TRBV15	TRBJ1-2	ATSRDFNAGSSYGYT
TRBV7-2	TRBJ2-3	ASSSRAGTSGTDTQY
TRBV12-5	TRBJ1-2	ASGLEVGGYT
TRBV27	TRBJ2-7	ASSLSMGGSYEQY
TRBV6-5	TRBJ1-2	ASSSSLGGANYGYT
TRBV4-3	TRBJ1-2	ASSQGARTGAVYGYT